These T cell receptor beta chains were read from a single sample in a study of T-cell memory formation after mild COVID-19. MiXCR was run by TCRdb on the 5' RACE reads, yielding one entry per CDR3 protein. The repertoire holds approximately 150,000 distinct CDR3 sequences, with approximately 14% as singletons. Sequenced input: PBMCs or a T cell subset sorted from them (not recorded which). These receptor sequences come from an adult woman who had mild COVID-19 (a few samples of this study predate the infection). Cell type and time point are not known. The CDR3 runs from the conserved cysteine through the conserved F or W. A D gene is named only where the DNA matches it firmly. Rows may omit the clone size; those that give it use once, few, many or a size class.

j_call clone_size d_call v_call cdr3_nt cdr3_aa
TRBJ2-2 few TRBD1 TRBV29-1 TGCAGCGTCCCCGGGACAGTAAACACCGGGGAGCTGTTTTTT CSVPGTVNTGELFF
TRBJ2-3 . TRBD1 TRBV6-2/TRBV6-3 TGTGCCAGCACCTGGGACAGGGGGCCGAAAGATACTCAGTATTTT CASTWDRGPKDTQYF
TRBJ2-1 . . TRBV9 TGTGCCAGCAGCGTAGGCGGGCTCTCCTACACTGAGCAGTTCTTC CASSVGGLSYTEQFF
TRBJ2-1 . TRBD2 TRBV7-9 TGTGCCAACAGTCACCGAGGTCGGGGGGGCTTCTCCTACAATGAGCAGTTCTTC CANSHRGRGGFSYNEQFF
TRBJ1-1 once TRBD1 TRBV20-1 TGCAGTGCTGTCGCGACTGGACAGGGCGGCACTGAAGCTTTCTTT CSAVATGQGGTEAFF
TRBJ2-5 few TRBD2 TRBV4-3 TGCGCCAGCAGCCCCCAAGACGGGAGGGGGATTGGGGAGACCCAGTACTTC CASSPQDGRGIGETQYF
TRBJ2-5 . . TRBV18 TGTGCCAGCTCACCAAGCAGGCAGCAGCAAGAGACCCAGTACTTC CASSPSRQQQETQYF
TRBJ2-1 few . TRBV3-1 TGTGCCAGCAGCCAAAGTTATCAGAGGCGGACCAGCTCCTACAATGAGCAGTTCTTC CASSQSYQRRTSSYNEQFF
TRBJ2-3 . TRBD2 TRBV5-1 TGCGCCAGCAGCCCTCGGACAGTCGGGAGGGGAGATACGCAGTATTTT CASSPRTVGRGDTQYF
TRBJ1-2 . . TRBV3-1 TGTGCCAGCAGCCAAGGGACCGGGACTCTGGGCTACACCTTC CASSQGTGTLGYTF
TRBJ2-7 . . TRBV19 TGTGCCAGTAGTATAGGGGGCACCATTCAACAGCAGTACTTC CASSIGGTIQQQYF
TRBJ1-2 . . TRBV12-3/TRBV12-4 TGTGCCAGCAGCATCTCAGGTCAGCACTATGGCTACACCTTC CASSISGQHYGYTF
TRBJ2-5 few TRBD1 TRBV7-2 TGTGCCAGCAGCCAGAGACAGGGGGGGGGGACCCAGTACTTC CASSQRQGGGTQYF
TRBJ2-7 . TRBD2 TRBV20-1 TGCAGTGCTAGAGATCCGGCGGGGGGGCCCTACGAGCAGTACTTC CSARDPAGGPYEQYF
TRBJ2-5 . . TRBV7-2 TGTGCCAGCAGCTTAGAGGGGGGGCGGAAGACCCAGTACTTC CASSLEGGRKTQYF
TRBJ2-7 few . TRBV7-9 TGTGCCAGCAGCTTGGCCCAAGGGGGCGAGCAGTACTTC CASSLAQGGEQYF
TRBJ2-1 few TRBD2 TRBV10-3 TGTGCCATCAGTGATTATAGAGAGCGGGGTGTGAATGAGCAGTTCTTC CAISDYRERGVNEQFF
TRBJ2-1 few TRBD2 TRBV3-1 TGTGCCAGCAGCCAAGCTTGGGCTAGCGGGGAGCAGTTCTTC CASSQAWASGEQFF
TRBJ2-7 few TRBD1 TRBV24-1 TGTGCCACCAGTGAAGGGGACAGGCAGAGCTCCTACGAGCAGTACTTC CATSEGDRQSSYEQYF
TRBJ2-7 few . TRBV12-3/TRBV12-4 TGTGCCAGCACCGTTGGGGTGAGCGGCGAGCAGTACTTC CASTVGVSGEQYF
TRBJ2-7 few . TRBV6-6 TGTGCCAGCACCATTGGAGGGGGCGCCTATACGATGTACGAGCAGTACTTC CASTIGGGAYTMYEQYF
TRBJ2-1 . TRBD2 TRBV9 TGTGCCAGCAGCGTATTTGGGACTAGCGGAAACAATGAGCAGTTCTTC CASSVFGTSGNNEQFF
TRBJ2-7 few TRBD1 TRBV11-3 TGTGCCAGCAGCTTACGGGGACAGAAACTCGAGCAGTACTTC CASSLRGQKLEQYF
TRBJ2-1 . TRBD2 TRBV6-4 TGTGCCAGCAGTCGACTAGCGGGGGGTGTTGAGCAGTTCTTC CASSRLAGGVEQFF
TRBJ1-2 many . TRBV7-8 TGTGCCAGCAGCCATCCGGGACGGCTTAAGGGTGGCTACACCTTC CASSHPGRLKGGYTF
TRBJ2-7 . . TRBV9 TGTGCCAGCAGTCTCGGCTCAGACCTCTACGAGCAGTACTTC CASSLGSDLYEQYF
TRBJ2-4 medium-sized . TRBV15 TGTGCCACCAGCAGCCTAACAGGAGCCGAAAACATTCAGTACTTC CATSSLTGAENIQYF
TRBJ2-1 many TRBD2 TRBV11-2 TGTGCCAGCAGCTTAGAGACTTGGACTAGCGGGAATAATGAGCAGTTCTTC CASSLETWTSGNNEQFF
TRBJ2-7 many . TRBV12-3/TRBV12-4 TGTGCCAGCAGTCTCAGGGGTTCCGTCTACGAGCAGTACTTC CASSLRGSVYEQYF
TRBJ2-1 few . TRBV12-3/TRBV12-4 TGTGCCAGCAGTCCTCAGTGGAGGGACAATGAGCAGTTCTTC CASSPQWRDNEQFF
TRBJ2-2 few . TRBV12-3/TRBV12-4 TGTGCCAGCAGTTTAGCGACAGGTGACCTGTTTTTT CASSLATGDLFF
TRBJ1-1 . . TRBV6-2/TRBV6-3 TGTGCCAGCAGTGGCAACAGGGCGGGCACTGAAGCTTTCTTT CASSGNRAGTEAFF
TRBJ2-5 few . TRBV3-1 TGTGCCAGCAGCCAAGGGCCTAGGGGAGAGACCCAGTACTTC CASSQGPRGETQYF
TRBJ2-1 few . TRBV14 TGTGCCAGCAGCCTCCAGACTGTAATATACAATGAGCAGTTCTTC CASSLQTVIYNEQFF
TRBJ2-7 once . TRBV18 TGTGCCAGCTCACCCGAGGCAAGACGGACGACTTACGAGCAGTACTTC CASSPEARRTTYEQYF
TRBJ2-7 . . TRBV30 TGTGCCTGGAGTGGGTTTGGCAGGGGTACCTACGAGCAGTACTTC CAWSGFGRGTYEQYF
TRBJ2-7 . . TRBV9 TGTGCCAGCAGCGTAGAATTAGCCCCTTCCCAGCAGTACTTC CASSVELAPSQQYF
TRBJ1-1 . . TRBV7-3 TGTGCCAGCAGCCTAATCGGGGGGAACACTGAAGCTTTCTTT CASSLIGGNTEAFF
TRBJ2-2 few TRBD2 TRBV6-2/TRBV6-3 TGTGCCAGCAGTTACTCCGGACTAGCGGGAGGTACTGGGGAGCTGTTTTTT CASSYSGLAGGTGELFF
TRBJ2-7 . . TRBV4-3 TGCGCCAGCAGCCAAGCGCCAGGCACCTACGAGCAGTACTTC CASSQAPGTYEQYF
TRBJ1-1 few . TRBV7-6 TGTGCCAGCAGCTCCCTCGTTAAGACTGAAGCTTTCTTT CASSSLVKTEAFF
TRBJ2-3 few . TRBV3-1 TGTGCCAGCAGCCAGGTGACGGGAGTGGTGGATACGCAGTATTTT CASSQVTGVVDTQYF
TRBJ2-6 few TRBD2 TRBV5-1 TGCGCCAGCAGCTTGATCTGGACTAGCGGGGCCCTCTCTGGGGCCAACGTCCTGACTTTC CASSLIWTSGALSGANVLTF
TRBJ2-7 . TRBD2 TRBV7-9 TGTGCCAGCAGCTTAGATGTCGGGAGGGCCTGGGAGCAGTACTTC CASSLDVGRAWEQYF
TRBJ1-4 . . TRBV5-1 TGCGCCAGCAGATTGGCAGGGTTGGAAAAACTGTTTTTT CASRLAGLEKLFF
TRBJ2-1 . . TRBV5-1 TGCGCCAGCTCGATGACCGACAGCCATGAGCAGTTCTTC CASSMTDSHEQFF
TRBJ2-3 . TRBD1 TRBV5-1 TGCGCCAGCAGCGAGTGGGACAGACAAAGCACAGATACGCAGTATTTT CASSEWDRQSTDTQYF
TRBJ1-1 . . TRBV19 TGTGCCAGTAGATCAGACGGGAGGGGGAACACTGAAGCTTTCTTT CASRSDGRGNTEAFF
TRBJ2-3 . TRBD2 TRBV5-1 TGCGCCAGCAGCTTGGTAGCGGGGGTCCTCACAGATACGCAGTATTTT CASSLVAGVLTDTQYF
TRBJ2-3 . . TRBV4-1 TGCGCCAGCAGCCGCCAGGGGACAGATACGCAGTATTTT CASSRQGTDTQYF
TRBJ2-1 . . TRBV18 TGTGCCAGCTCACCCCGGACAAGGACCGATGAGCAGTTCTTC CASSPRTRTDEQFF
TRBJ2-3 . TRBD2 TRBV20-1 TGCAGTGCAAATCCGGGACTAGCGGGATTTAGCACAGATACGCAGTATTTT CSANPGLAGFSTDTQYF
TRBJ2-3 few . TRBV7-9 TGTGCCAGCAGCTTAGCACCCATCGGGCAGTATTTT CASSLAPIGQYF
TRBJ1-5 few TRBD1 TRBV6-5 TGTGCCAGCAGTGGGGACAGGGGAAATAATCAGCCCCAGCATTTT CASSGDRGNNQPQHF
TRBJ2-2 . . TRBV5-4 TGTGCCAGCAGGGGTCTTGGGAACACCGGGGAGCTGTTTTTT CASRGLGNTGELFF